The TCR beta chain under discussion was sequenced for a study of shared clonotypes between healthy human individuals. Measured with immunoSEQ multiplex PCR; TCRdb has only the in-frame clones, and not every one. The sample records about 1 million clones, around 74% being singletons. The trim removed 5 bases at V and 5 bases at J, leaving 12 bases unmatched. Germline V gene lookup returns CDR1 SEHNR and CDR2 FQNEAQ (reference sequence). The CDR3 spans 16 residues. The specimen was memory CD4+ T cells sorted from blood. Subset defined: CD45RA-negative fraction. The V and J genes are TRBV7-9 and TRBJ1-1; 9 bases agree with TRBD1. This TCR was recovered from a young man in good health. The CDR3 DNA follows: TGTGCCAGCAGCATTTCTTCCGGGACAGGGTTGACTGAAGCTTTCTTT. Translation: CASSISSGTGLTEAFF.